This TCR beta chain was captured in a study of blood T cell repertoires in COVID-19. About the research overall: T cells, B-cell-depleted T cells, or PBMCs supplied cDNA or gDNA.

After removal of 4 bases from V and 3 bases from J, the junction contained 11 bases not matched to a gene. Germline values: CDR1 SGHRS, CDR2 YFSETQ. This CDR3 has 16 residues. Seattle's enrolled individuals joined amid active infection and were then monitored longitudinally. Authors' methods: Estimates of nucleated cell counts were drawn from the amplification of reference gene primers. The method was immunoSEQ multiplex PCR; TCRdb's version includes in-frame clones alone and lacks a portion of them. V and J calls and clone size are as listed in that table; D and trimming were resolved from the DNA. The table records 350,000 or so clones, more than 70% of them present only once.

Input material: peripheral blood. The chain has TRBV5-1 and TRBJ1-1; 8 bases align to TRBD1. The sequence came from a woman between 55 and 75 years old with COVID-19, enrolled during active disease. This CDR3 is CASSPSTGGTHTEAFF. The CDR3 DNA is TGCGCCAGCAGCCCATCTACAGGGGGTACCCACACTGAAGCTTTCTTT.